This passage covers 26 T cell receptor beta chains from one sample sequenced in a study of T cells in Graves' hyperthyroidism and ophthalmopathy. RNA transcripts provided the source from which TCR beta CDR3 regions were amplified. The HTBI primer set was used in a first-round RT-PCR of the TCR CDR3. A single record per CDR3 protein comes from TCRdb applying MiXCR to the multiplex PCR reads. This table holds under 750,000 distinct CDR3 sequences, 18% found once. Sequencing input: blood. The source of these receptors is a woman between 45 and 60 years old with Graves' hyperthyroidism that later progressed to Graves' ophthalmopathy.

V usage is TRBV24-1 and J usage is TRBJ2-7; the D gene is possibly TRBD2 (5 bases). The CDR3 length is 15 residues. Germline assignment: CDR1 KGHDR and CDR2 SFDVKD. V shed 2 bases and J shed 3 bases, with 13 bases lying between them. The DNA of the CDR3 is TGTGCCACCAGTGATTCGCGAGGGAAGGTCTACGAGCAGTACTTC. Translation: CATSDSRGKVYEQYF.

The rearrangement links TRBV6-1 to TRBJ2-1, with D perhaps TRBD1 or TRBD2 (5 bases each). Germline CDR1 is MNHNS and CDR2 is SASEGT. V was trimmed by 6 bases and J by 7 bases, leaving 16 bases between them. This CDR3 comprises 14 residues. In DNA, the CDR3 is TGTGCCAGCAGCCCGGGGCAGGCGACTAATGAGCAGTTCTTC. This sequence encodes CASSPGQATNEQFF.

The chain carries TRBV19 and TRBJ1-6, with 7 bases lining up with TRBD1. Germline values: CDR1 LNHDA, CDR2 SQIVND (reference sequence). V was pared by 9 bases and J by 0 bases, with 8 bases of the junction left unmatched. This CDR3 region has 16 residues. CDR3 bases: TGTGCCAGCAGATGGGGACAGAGCTCCTATAATTCACCCCTCCACTTT. Its translation: CASRWGQSSYNSPLHF.

At least ten counts were recorded for this clonotype. The rearrangement joins TRBV3-1 to TRBJ2-3; 11 bases map to TRBD2. Germline loops: CDR1 LGHDT, CDR2 YNNKEL (reference sequence). This CDR3 has 16 amino acids. V lost 1 base to trimming and J lost 5 bases; unmatched junction nucleotides: 5. CDR3 protein: CASSQVTSGEVDTQYF. The CDR3 region has the DNA TGTGCCAGCAGCCAAGTGACTAGCGGGGAGGTAGATACGCAGTATTTT.

This chain joins TRBV19 and TRBJ1-1, with D possibly TRBD1 on 6 matching bases. Germline CDR1 is LNHDA and CDR2 is SQIVND (reference sequence). Trimming removed 8 bases at V and 2 bases at J, with 18 bases between. The CDR3 loop spans 15 amino acids. In DNA form, the CDR3 reads TGTGCCAGTCATAGATCGGGACACCTCAACACTGAAGCTTTCTTT. Its translation is CASHRSGHLNTEAFF.

This clonotype was counted at least ten times. The chain combines TRBV3-1 with TRBJ2-3; 11 bases fit TRBD2. The CDR3 totals 16 residues. The germline CDR1 and CDR2 sequences are LGHDT and YNNKEL (reference sequence). V lost 1 base to trimming and J lost 0 bases; unmatched junction nucleotides: 0. CDR3 nucleotides: TGTGCCAGCAGCCAAGGACTAGCGGGGAGCACAGATACGCAGTATTTT. Protein sequence: CASSQGLAGSTDTQYF.

In its sample, this clonotype was seen a few times. V usage is TRBV2 and J usage is TRBJ2-3, with D possibly matching TRBD1 (5 bases). Germline CDR1 is SNHLY and CDR2 is FYNNEI. Trimming stripped 8 bases from V and 1 base from J, with 13 bases between. This CDR3 is built from 14 residues. The DNA for the CDR3 is TGTGCCAGCCTCGGGTTGGGGCGCACAGATACGCAGTATTTT. Protein: CASLGLGRTDTQYF.

This clonotype was seen just once. This rearrangement joins TRBV19 to TRBJ2-5, with D maybe TRBD1 (6 bases). The ends were cut back, 6 bases at V and 3 bases at J, with 11 bases in the middle. From germline, CDR1 is LNHDA and CDR2 SQIVND (reference sequence). This CDR3 region has 13 residues. CDR3 sequence reads: CASRSRGEETQYF. Written as DNA, the CDR3 is TGTGCCAGTAGGAGCAGGGGAGAAGAGACCCAGTACTTC.

This clonotype was found many times. This chain uses TRBV20-1 with TRBJ2-2, with unresolved D. The CDR3 runs to 13 residues. Trimming pared 0 bases from V and 6 bases from J, leaving 8 bases between. Per germline, CDR1 DFQATT and CDR2 SNEGSKA (reference sequence). Here the CDR3 DNA reads TGCAGTGCTAGAGATCTCGGGTCCGGGGAGCTGTTTTTT. This gives the protein CSARDLGSGELFF.

The chain couples TRBV6-1 to TRBJ1-1; D ambiguous. With 10 bases removed from V and 1 base from J, the gap between germline ends came to 10 bases. Germline CDR1 MNHNS, CDR2 SASEGT. This CDR3 is built from 12 residues. As DNA, the CDR3 is TGTGCCACCCTCGTACAGAACACTGAAGCTTTCTTT. It translates to CATLVQNTEAFF.

The genes are TRBV5-1 and TRBJ2-5, with D possibly being TRBD1 or TRBD2 (5 bases each). Germline-derived CDR1 and CDR2 are SGHRS and YFSETQ. CDR3 length: 15 residues. Trimming took 2 bases from V and 2 from J, leaving 13 bases between them. CDR3 DNA: TGCGCCAGCAGCTTTATCTGGGGGTCTCAAGAGACCCAGTACTTC. Amino acids: CASSFIWGSQETQYF.

V and J are TRBV7-6 and TRBJ1-6, with a tentative D call TRBD1 (6 bases). V dropped 5 bases and J dropped 9 bases, with 11 bases sitting between them. CDR1 SGHVS and CDR2 FNYEAQ come from the germline V gene. The CDR3 is made up of 13 amino acids. Written as DNA, the CDR3 is TGTGCCAGCAGCCAGACAGGACTTTCACCCCTCCACTTT. Residues: CASSQTGLSPLHF.

V usage is TRBV5-4 and J usage is TRBJ2-1; the D gene could be TRBD1 or TRBD2 (5 bases each). The CDR3 is 12 residues long. Germline-derived CDR1 and CDR2 are SGHNT and YYREEE (reference sequence). V shed 4 bases and J shed 7 bases, with 9 bases lying between them. CDR3 sequence: CASSPWGNEQFF. DNA for the CDR3: TGTGCCAGCAGCCCTTGGGGGAATGAGCAGTTCTTC. Full variable domain (missing parts from reference TRBV5-4 and TRBJ2-1): ETGVTQSPTHLIKTRGQQVTLRCSSQSGHNTVSWYQQALGQGPQFIFQYYREEENGRGNFPPRFSGLQFPNYSSELNVNALELDDSALYLCASSPWGNEQFFGPGTRLTVL.

Ten or more counts support this clonotype. The genes are TRBV7-2 and TRBJ2-1, with 12 bases matching TRBD1. V was clipped by 1 base and J by 5 bases; unmatched bases: 3. CDR3 length equals 16 residues. Germline V gives CDR1 SGHTA, CDR2 FQGNSA. CDR3 amino acids: CASSLGRDRGHNEQFF. The CDR3 DNA sequence: TGTGCCAGCAGCTTAGGCCGGGACAGGGGGCACAATGAGCAGTTCTTC. Full variable domain (rest looked up from reference TRBV7-2 and TRBJ2-1): GAGVSQSPSNKVTEKGKDVELRCDPISGHTALYWYRQSLGQGLEFLIYFQGNSAPDKSGLPSDRFSAERTGGSVSTLTIQRTQQEDSAVYLCASSLGRDRGHNEQFFGPGTRLTVL.

The J gene is TRBJ1-1, the V gene TRBV29-1; no reliable D call. Germline V gives CDR1 SQVTM, CDR2 ANQGSEA. CDR3 length equals 12 residues. V gave up 6 bases and J gave up 5 bases, with 13 bases separating them. CDR3 region: CSVTRRGTEAFF. The CDR3 DNA reads as TGCAGCGTAACTCGACGAGGTACTGAAGCTTTCTTT.

This clonotype was seen at least ten times. The chain recombines TRBV7-2 with TRBJ2-3, with D unresolved. This CDR3 is 18 amino acids long. From germline, CDR1 is SGHTA and CDR2 FQGNSA. V dropped 1 base and J dropped 0 bases, with 17 bases sitting between them. CDR3 nucleotide sequence: TGTGCCAGCAGCTTAGTTGGCTTAGACGGTCTGAGCACAGATACGCAGTATTTT. Protein: CASSLVGLDGLSTDTQYF.

The sample holds many counts of this clonotype. The genes are TRBV7-8 and TRBJ2-7; 8 positions match TRBD1. The CDR3 is made up of 16 amino acids. Germline V gene data show CDR1 as SGHVS and CDR2 as FQNEAQ. Trimming cost V 4 bases and J 3 bases; bases outside gene matches: 11. The CDR3 DNA follows: TGTGCCAGCAGCTCCCCGGACAGGGCATCCGTCTACGAGCAGTACTTC. This codes for CASSSPDRASVYEQYF.

This clonotype was observed a handful of times. This sequence joins TRBV7-6 and TRBJ1-6, with a weak D call TRBD1 (5 bases). Between the trimmed V and J ends, which lost 1 base and 5 bases, there was a span of 15 bases. The CDR3 is 17 amino acids. CDR1 is SGHVS and CDR2 is FNYEAQ in the germline V gene. CDR3 DNA: TGTGCCAGCAGCTTAGTACCCTCCCACAGGAATAATTCACCCCTCCACTTT. This gives the protein CASSLVPSHRNNSPLHF.

This clonotype has only a few counts. The CDR3, as DNA: TGTGCCAGCAGCTCCGGGTTCGGGGAGCTGTTTTTT. Its translation is CASSSGFGELFF. The chain couples TRBV7-2 to TRBJ2-2; D is ambiguous. The germline CDR1 and CDR2 sequences are SGHTA and FQGNSA. CDR3 size: 12 residues. Trimming removed 4 bases from V and 7 bases from J, with 7 bases in between.

This clonotype was detected ten times or more. This chain joins TRBV20-1 and TRBJ1-1; no definite D call. Looked up from germline, CDR1 is DFQATT and CDR2 is SNEGSKA (reference sequence). The CDR3 contains 11 residues. V was trimmed by 4 bases and J by 3 bases, leaving 6 bases between them. The CDR3 reads CSAKGDTEAFF. The DNA of the CDR3 is TGCAGTGCTAAGGGCGACACTGAAGCTTTCTTT.

This clonotype was recorded a few times. The V gene is TRBV7-9, the J gene TRBJ2-1; TRBD1 might be the D (5 bases). The CDR3 is 15 amino acids. Germline lookup yields CDR1 SEHNR and CDR2 FQNEAQ (reference sequence). Trimming shortened V by 2 bases and J by 7 bases, and 15 bases separated the two germline ends. CDR3 nucleotide sequence: TGTGCCAGCAGCTTAAACCCCCAGGGTCGAAATGAGCAGTTCTTC. It is translated as CASSLNPQGRNEQFF.

This clonotype was counted only a few times. J is TRBJ2-5 and V is TRBV19, with D possibly called TRBD1 or TRBD2 (5 bases each). CDR1 LNHDA and CDR2 SQIVND come from the germline V gene (reference sequence). V was pared by 6 bases and J by 4 bases, with 15 bases between. The CDR3 runs to 14 residues. The CDR3 here is CASRMGPGRETQYF. In nucleotides, the CDR3 is TGTGCCAGTAGGATGGGGCCGGGGAGAGAGACCCAGTACTTC.

The genes are TRBV25-1 and TRBJ2-5; possible D gene TRBD2, 6 bases. With 3 bases removed from V and 2 bases from J, the gap between germline ends came to 22 bases. The CDR3 has 18 residues. Germline CDR1 reads MGHDK; CDR2 reads SYGVNS. The CDR3 reads CASSDPEQAWGDQETQYF. In DNA form, the CDR3 reads TGTGCCAGCAGTGACCCCGAGCAGGCCTGGGGGGATCAAGAGACCCAGTACTTC.

This clonotype was detected only a few times. In DNA, the CDR3 is TGCAGTGCTAGAGACAGGGGGGATTCACCCCTCCACTTT. Its protein product is CSARDRGDSPLHF. The chain employs TRBV20-1 and TRBJ1-6; 7 bases line up with TRBD1. This CDR3 spans 13 amino acids. V dropped 0 bases and J dropped 8; count of bases not matched to a gene: 1. The germline gives CDR1 DFQATT, CDR2 SNEGSKA (reference sequence).

This clonotype has a handful of counts. This chain's CDR3 is CAWSEGRKSNYGYTF. The CDR3, as DNA: TGTGCCTGGAGTGAAGGACGGAAGTCTAACTATGGCTACACCTTC. The chain has TRBV30 and TRBJ1-2; no definite D call. Germline values: CDR1 GTSNPN, CDR2 SVGIG (reference sequence). V gave up 1 base and J gave up 0 bases, with 12 bases separating them. This CDR3 comprises 15 residues.

This clonotype occurred a few times. V is TRBV6-2 or TRBV6-3 and J is TRBJ2-1; 12 nucleotides match TRBD2. V lost 11 bases and J lost 2; bases outside the gene matches: 10. CDR1 and CDR2 (germline): MNHEY, SVGEGT. The CDR3 contains 16 residues. For the CDR3, the DNA is TGTGCCGGCGCCAACCTAGCGGGGGGGGCCTACAATGAGCAGTTCTTC. It specifies CAGANLAGGAYNEQFF.